This T cell receptor beta chain was identified during a study of blood T cell repertoires in COVID-19. Here immunoSEQ multiplex PCR was the method, and the copy in TCRdb shows in-frame clones only, minus some. This sample carries under 300,000 clones, around 82% of them seen once, and the ten largest clones take about 5.3%. The germline gives CDR1 SGDLS, CDR2 YYNGEE. CDR3 size: 15 residues. The V and J ends lost 0 bases and 4 bases, in that order; junction bases with no gene match: 2. This receptor was obtained from a woman of 80 years or more with active or convalescent COVID-19. This rearrangement joins TRBV9 to TRBJ2-1; 9 bases line up with TRBD1. The specimen sequenced was peripheral blood. CDR3 in DNA: TGTGCCAGCAGCGTAGAAGGGACAGGGTACAATGAGCAGTTCTTC. This translates into CASSVEGTGYNEQFF.